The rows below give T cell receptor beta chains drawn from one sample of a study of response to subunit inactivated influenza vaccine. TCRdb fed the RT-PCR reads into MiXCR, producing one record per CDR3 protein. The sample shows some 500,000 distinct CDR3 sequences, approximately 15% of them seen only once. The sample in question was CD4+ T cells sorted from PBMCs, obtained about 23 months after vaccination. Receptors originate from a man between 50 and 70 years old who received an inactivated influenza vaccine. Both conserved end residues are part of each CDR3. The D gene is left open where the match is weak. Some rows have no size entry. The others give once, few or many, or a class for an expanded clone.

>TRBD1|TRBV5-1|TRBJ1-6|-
CASSFGQGEYSPLHF
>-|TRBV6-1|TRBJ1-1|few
CASSEAWEVNTEAFF
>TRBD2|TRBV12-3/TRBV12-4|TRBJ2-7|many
CASSLWSGGNYEQYF
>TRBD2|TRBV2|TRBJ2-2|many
CASSSGGNTGELFF
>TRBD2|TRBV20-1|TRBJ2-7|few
CSAELAGGPYEQYF
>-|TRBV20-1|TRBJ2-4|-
CSAAERGAKNIQYF
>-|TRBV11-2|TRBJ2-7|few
CASSLDHRALQYF
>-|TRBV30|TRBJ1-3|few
CAWSVRNTIYF
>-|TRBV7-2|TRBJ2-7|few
CASSYSFSYEQYF
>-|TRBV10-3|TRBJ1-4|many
CAISESGESGEKLFF
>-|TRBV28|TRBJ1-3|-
CASNPSAGNTIYF
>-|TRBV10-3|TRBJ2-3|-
CAISRERGDTDTQYF
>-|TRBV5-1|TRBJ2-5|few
CASSFREGVQETQYF
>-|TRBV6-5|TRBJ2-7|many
CASSGDGYEQYF
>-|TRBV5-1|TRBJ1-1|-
CASKPQQETEAFF
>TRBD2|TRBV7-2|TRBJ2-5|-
CASSLAGGPGETQYF
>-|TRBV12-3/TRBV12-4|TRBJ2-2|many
CASSSDFAGELFF
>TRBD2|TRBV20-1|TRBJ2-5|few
CSITGTSGRETQYF
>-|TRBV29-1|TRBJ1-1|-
CSASHRDAEAFF
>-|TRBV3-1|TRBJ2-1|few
CASSQASWNEQFF
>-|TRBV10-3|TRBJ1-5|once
CAISESRDFYSNQPQHF
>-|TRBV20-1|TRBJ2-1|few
CSAVGYEEQFF
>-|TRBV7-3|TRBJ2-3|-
CASSAGDGRRTDTQYF
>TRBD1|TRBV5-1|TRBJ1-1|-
CASSRPTGRNTEAFF
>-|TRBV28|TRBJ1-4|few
CASSLWQPFSATNEKLFF
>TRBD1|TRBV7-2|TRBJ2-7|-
CASSSGQGSSEQYF
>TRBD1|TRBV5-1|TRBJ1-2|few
CASSLRQGANGYTF
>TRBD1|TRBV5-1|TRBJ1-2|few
CASSLVPQGSGYTF
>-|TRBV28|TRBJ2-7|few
CASSGEPLYEQYF
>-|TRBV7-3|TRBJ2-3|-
CASSRGVTSTDTQYF
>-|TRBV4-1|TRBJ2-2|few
CASSQGALSTGELFF
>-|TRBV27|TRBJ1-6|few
CASRPGVRSPLHF
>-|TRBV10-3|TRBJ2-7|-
CAIRDSQSYEQYF
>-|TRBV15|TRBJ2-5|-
CATSRARVSGETQYF
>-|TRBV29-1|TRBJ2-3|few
CSVEDPRGPLGTDTQYF
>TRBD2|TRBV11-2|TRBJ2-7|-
CASSRRLASGRYEQYF
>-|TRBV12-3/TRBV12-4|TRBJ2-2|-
CASIRDTRTGELFF
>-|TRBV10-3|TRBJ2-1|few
CAISDGSSYNEQFF
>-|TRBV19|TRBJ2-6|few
CASSILPGSRAGANVLTF
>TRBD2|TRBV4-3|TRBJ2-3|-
CASSQIAGGPADTQYF
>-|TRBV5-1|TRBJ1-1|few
CASSLNGGERLEAFF
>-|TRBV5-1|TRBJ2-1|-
CASSTRIGGAYNEQFF
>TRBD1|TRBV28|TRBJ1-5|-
CASSLRDRGQHF
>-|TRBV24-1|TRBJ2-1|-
CATSDPRDWANNEQFF
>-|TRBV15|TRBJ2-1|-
CATSRGSGLYNEQFF
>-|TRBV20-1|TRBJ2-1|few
CSARDQASPSYNEQFF
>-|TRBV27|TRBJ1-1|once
CASSLGAGRGRVTEAFF
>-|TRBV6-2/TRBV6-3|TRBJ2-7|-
CASSLERTGSGQYF
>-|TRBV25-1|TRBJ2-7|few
CASSEPAGEQYF
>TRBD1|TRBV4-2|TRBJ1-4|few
CASSQEPGQGDEKLFF
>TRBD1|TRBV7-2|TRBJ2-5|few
CASSPGTGQFGTQYF
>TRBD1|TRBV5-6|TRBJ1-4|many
CASSRPGQANEKLFF
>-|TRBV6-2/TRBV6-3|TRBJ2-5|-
CASSAPLEETQYF
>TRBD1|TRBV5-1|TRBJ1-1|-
CASSSKDRGLTEAFF
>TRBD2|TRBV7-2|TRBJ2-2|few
CASSLATSGGHTGELFF
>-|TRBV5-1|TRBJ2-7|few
CASSFRSPSYEQYF
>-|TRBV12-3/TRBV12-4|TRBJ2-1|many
CASSLSGTPYNEQFF
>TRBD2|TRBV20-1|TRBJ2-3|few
CSASGTSLPDTQYF
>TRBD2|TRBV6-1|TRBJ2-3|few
CASSQTTSGRWDTQYF